This is a list of T cell receptor beta chains from one sample in a study of cytomegalovirus exposure and HLA in healthy donors. The repertoire was sequenced with immunoSEQ multiplex PCR; TCRdb's copy has only in-frame clones and lacks some. This sample contains about 40,000 clones. Sequencing was carried out using PBMCs. The receptors derive from a middle-aged man in good health and CMV-seropositive. Each CDR3 is given with its conserved first and last residue. D genes are given only for firm matches.

j_call d_call v_call cdr3_aa cdr3_nt
TRBJ2-3 TRBD2 TRBV25-1 CASSIMAGVGWYTQYF TGTGCCAGCAGTATTATGGCGGGAGTGGGTTGGTATACGCAGTATTTT
TRBJ1-2 TRBD1 TRBV29-1 CSTGTGINYGYTF TGCAGCACCGGGACAGGGATCAACTATGGCTACACCTTC
TRBJ2-1 - TRBV5-1 CASSLDPGYPEQFF TGCGCCAGCAGCTTGGACCCCGGGTATCCTGAGCAGTTCTTC
TRBJ2-5 TRBD2 TRBV2 CASRGLAGKETQYF TGTGCCAGCAGGGGACTAGCGGGAAAAGAGACCCAGTACTTC
TRBJ2-2 TRBD2 TRBV6-5 CASSFGLDTGELFF TGTGCCAGCAGTTTCGGACTAGACACCGGGGAGCTGTTTTTT
TRBJ2-7 - TRBV29-1 CSCGGAYEQYF TGCAGCTGCGGCGGGGCGTACGAGCAGTACTTC
TRBJ1-1 TRBD1 TRBV5-1 CASSERTGGMNTEAFF TGCGCCAGCAGCGAACGGACAGGGGGCATGAACACTGAAGCTTTCTTT
TRBJ2-7 - TRBV7-9 CASSLVTVYEQYF TGTGCCAGCAGCTTAGTAACAGTTTACGAGCAGTACTTC
TRBJ2-1 - TRBV30 CAWSVGLAYEQFF TGTGCCTGGAGTGTGGGCCTAGCTTATGAGCAGTTCTTC
TRBJ2-7 - TRBV18 CASSQGTSYEQYF TGTGCCAGCTCACAGGGGACTTCCTACGAGCAGTACTTC
TRBJ1-4 TRBD1 TRBV14 CASSQELGGQGVEKLFF TGTGCCAGCAGCCAAGAACTTGGTGGACAGGGAGTAGAAAAACTGTTTTTT
TRBJ2-7 TRBD1 TRBV27 CASGRQGPQYYEQYF TGTGCCAGCGGACGACAGGGCCCCCAGTACTACGAGCAGTACTTC
TRBJ1-3 - TRBV12-5 CASGTSGGLYGNTIYF TGTGCTAGTGGTACCTCGGGGGGCCTGTACGGAAACACCATATATTTT
TRBJ1-5 - TRBV15 CAASSTEQSEPQHF TGTGCCGCCAGCAGCACAGAACAATCAGAGCCCCAGCATTTT
TRBJ2-3 TRBD2 TRBV18 CASSPREGDTQYF TGTGCCAGCTCACCGAGGGAGGGAGATACGCAGTATTTT
TRBJ2-3 TRBD2 TRBV25-1 CASSESGREGPAYTQYF TGTGCCAGCAGTGAATCTGGCAGGGAGGGGCCCGCGTATACGCAGTATTTT
TRBJ2-7 TRBD1 TRBV29-1 CSVAGTGSPEQYF TGCAGCGTCGCCGGGACAGGGTCACCCGAGCAGTACTTC
TRBJ2-2 - TRBV27 CASTISGNMNTGELFF TGTGCCAGCACCATTAGCGGTAATATGAACACCGGGGAGCTGTTTTTT
TRBJ2-7 - TRBV19 CASSIGAPELTPSSEQYF TGTGCCAGTAGTATAGGGGCCCCAGAGCTTACCCCTTCGTCCGAGCAGTACTTC
TRBJ2-7 - TRBV2 CASSLEQGKSTYEQYF TGTGCCAGCAGCTTAGAACAGGGTAAATCGACCTACGAGCAGTACTTC
TRBJ2-3 TRBD2 TRBV7-9 CASLKRARLSGDTDTQYF TGTGCCAGCCTAAAGAGGGCCCGACTAAGCGGGGACACAGATACGCAGTATTTT
TRBJ1-1 - TRBV19 CASIPGRGTEAFF TGTGCCAGTATTCCCGGGAGGGGGACTGAAGCTTTCTTT
TRBJ2-7 TRBD1 TRBV10-3 CAITPDRAYEQYF TGTGCCATCACCCCAGACAGGGCCTACGAGCAGTACTTC
TRBJ1-1 TRBD1 TRBV2 CASRTGRNTEAFF TGTGCCAGCAGGACAGGGAGGAACACTGAAGCTTTCTTT
TRBJ2-3 TRBD2 TRBV29-1 CSGRGRASGSLNTQYF TGCAGCGGGAGGGGTCGGGCTAGCGGGAGCCTAAATACGCAGTATTTT
TRBJ1-5 - TRBV4-1 CASSQGPAPGQPQHF TGCGCCAGCAGCCAAGGGCCCGCCCCGGGGCAGCCCCAGCATTTT
TRBJ2-7 - TRBV19 CASSIEGGSRGEQYF TGTGCCAGTAGTATAGAAGGTGGGAGCCGCGGCGAGCAGTACTTC
TRBJ2-5 TRBD2 TRBV2 CASSGTRTRIQETQYF TGTGCCAGCTCAGGGACTAGGACTAGAATCCAAGAGACCCAGTACTTC
TRBJ2-1 TRBD2 TRBV11-1 CASSSRKGGLANEQFF TGTGCCAGCAGTTCAAGAAAAGGGGGACTAGCTAATGAGCAGTTCTTC